The next 11 T cell receptor beta chains were all read from a single sample in a study of CD8 T cells in ankylosing spondylitis. Study conclusions and caveats: It appeared that ankylosing spondylitis blood was characterized by a TCR beta motif of eight highly homologous variants.

These receptors' antigens are unknown. TCRdb itself ran the 5' RACE reads through MiXCR, one entry per CDR3 protein. The sample carries hundreds of thousands of distinct CDR3 sequences, 10% to 15% recorded once. Specimen: blood, either unsorted or a sorted T cell fraction (not recorded which). The receptors derive from a male donor with ankylosing spondylitis.

A few counts support this clonotype. The V gene is TRBV10-3, the J gene TRBJ2-5; 12 positions agree with TRBD2. Trimming took 5 bases from V and 3 from J; bases not matched to a gene: 1. CDR1 and CDR2 (germline): ENHRY, SYGVKD. This CDR3 is built from 14 residues. CDR3 sequence: CAISLAGGKETQYF. CDR3 DNA sequence: TGTGCCATCAGTCTAGCGGGGGGGAAAGAGACCCAGTACTTC.

The V and J genes are TRBV6-5 and TRBJ2-1; D gene ambiguous. The CDR3 sequence is 15 residues long. Germline CDR1 reads MNHEY; CDR2 reads SVGAGI. V gave up 0 bases and J gave up 2 bases, with 8 bases separating them. CDR3 amino acids: CASSYSVLAYNEQFF. The CDR3 nucleotides read TGTGCCAGCAGTTACTCGGTTCTCGCCTACAATGAGCAGTTCTTC.

This clonotype was counted only a few times. The rearrangement links TRBV7-9 to TRBJ2-7; the match to TRBD1 covers 8 bases. With 8 bases clipped from V and 2 bases from J, the junction kept 5 bases outside the gene matches. CDR1 SEHNR and CDR2 FQNEAQ come from the germline V gene (reference sequence). CDR3 size: 13 residues. Here the CDR3 reads CASRVTGAYEQYF. The CDR3 DNA is TGTGCCAGCCGAGTGACAGGGGCCTACGAGCAGTACTTC.

The V call is TRBV7-6, the J call TRBJ2-4, with 8 bases matching TRBD2. CDR1 SGHVS and CDR2 FNYEAQ come from the germline V gene. This CDR3 comprises 14 residues. V lost 4 bases to trimming and J lost 9 bases; unmatched junction nucleotides: 8. The CDR3 coding sequence is TGTGCCAGCAGCTCATGGAGCGGGGGCCCCATTCAGTACTTC. It specifies CASSSWSGGPIQYF. Using reference TRBV7-6 and TRBJ2-4 for the parts outside the CDR3, the full variable domain is GAGVSQSPRYKVTKRGQDVALRCDPISGHVSLYWYRQALGQGPEFLTYFNYEAQQDKSGLPNDRFSAERPEGSISTLTIQRTEQRDSAMYRCASSSWSGGPIQYFGAGTRLSVL.

The genes are TRBV4-2 and TRBJ1-1; 7 positions agree with TRBD1. CDR1 and CDR2 (germline): LGHNA, YNFKEQ. The V gene end was trimmed by 0 bases and the J gene end by 4 bases; junction bases not matched to a gene: 5. The CDR3 totals 15 residues. Here the CDR3 reads CASSQDDREVTEAFF. In DNA form, the CDR3 reads TGTGCCAGCAGCCAAGACGACAGGGAAGTCACTGAAGCTTTCTTT.

This chain connects TRBV7-2 to TRBJ2-2; 7 positions match TRBD1. Germline V gene sequence: CDR1 SGHTA, CDR2 FQGNSA. The ends lost 3 bases at V and 6 bases at J; junction bases unmatched: 7. The CDR3 extends over 15 amino acids. The CDR3 spells CASSFVQGMPGELFF. The CDR3 region has the DNA TGTGCCAGCAGCTTTGTACAGGGGATGCCCGGGGAGCTGTTTTTT.

This clonotype has more than one count but fewer than ten. The rearrangement uses TRBV4-3 and TRBJ1-1, with no clear D. V was trimmed by 3 bases and J by 2 bases, leaving 13 bases between them. Germline loops: CDR1 LGHNA, CDR2 YSLEER. CDR3 length equals 15 residues. The DNA for the CDR3 is TGCGCCAGCAGCCAGCTGAGGTCGGGCAACACTGAAGCTTTCTTT. Its translation: CASSQLRSGNTEAFF.

This clonotype has a handful of counts. This rearrangement joins TRBV29-1 to TRBJ2-7; D perhaps matches TRBD1 (6 bases). Trimming took off 7 bases at V and 4 bases at J, with 11 bases between the two ends. CDR3 length equals 11 residues. The V gene's germline CDR1 is SQVTM and CDR2 ANQGSEA. The CDR3 DNA reads TGCAGCGGCCGGGACACGTACGAGCAGTACTTC. Encoded protein: CSGRDTYEQYF.

The chain joins TRBV10-3 to TRBJ2-6; no definite D call. There are 11 residues in the CDR3. Germline lookup yields CDR1 ENHRY and CDR2 SYGVKD. V lost 8 bases, J lost 5 bases, and 4 bases lay in between. The CDR3 protein is CAIGRANVLTF. The CDR3 DNA is TGTGCCATCGGTAGGGCCAACGTCCTGACTTTC.

This clonotype was counted ten times or more. This chain links TRBV28 with TRBJ2-5; weak D call: TRBD2 (7 bases). CDR3 length: 16 residues. V lost 7 bases to trimming and J lost 1 base, with 19 bases between them. Per the germline V gene, CDR1 is MDHEN and CDR2 is SYDVKM. The DNA of the CDR3 is TGTGCCAGCATGAGGGGGGGCTGGGGCCTCCAAGAGACCCAGTACTTC. Translation gives CASMRGGWGLQETQYF.

This clonotype showed up just a few times. The rearrangement uses TRBV7-2 and TRBJ1-2, with a possible D match to TRBD1 (5 bases). Germline assignment: CDR1 SGHTA and CDR2 FQGNSA. The CDR3 extends over 17 amino acids. Trimming removed 3 bases from V and 6 bases from J, with 23 bases in between. CDR3 region: CASSFQIGFRARDGYTF. CDR3 nucleotide sequence: TGTGCCAGCAGCTTCCAGATAGGGTTCCGGGCCAGGGATGGCTACACCTTC.